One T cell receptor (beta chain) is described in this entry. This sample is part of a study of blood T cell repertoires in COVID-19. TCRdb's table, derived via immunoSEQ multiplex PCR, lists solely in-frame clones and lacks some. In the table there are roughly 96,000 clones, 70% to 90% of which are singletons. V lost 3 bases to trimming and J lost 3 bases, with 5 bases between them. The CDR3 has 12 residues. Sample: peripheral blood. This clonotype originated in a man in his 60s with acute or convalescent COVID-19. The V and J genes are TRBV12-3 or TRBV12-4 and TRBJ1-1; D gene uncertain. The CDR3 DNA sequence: TGTGCCAGCAGTTTCGGGGACACTGAAGCTTTCTTT. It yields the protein CASSFGDTEAFF.